The rows below give T cell receptor beta chains drawn from one sample of a study of beta chain features in type 1 diabetes. Here immunoSEQ multiplex PCR was the method, and the copy in TCRdb shows in-frame clones only, minus some. The table lists about 130,000 clones, about 8.7% of them singletons, with around 0.7% in the top ten. Specimen: central memory CD4+ T cells from blood. The receptors originated from a man younger than 35 in good health. CDR3s include the opening cysteine and the closing phenylalanine or tryptophan. A D gene is named only where the DNA matches it firmly. Only part of the rows carry a size: once, few, many, or a class if the clone is expanded.

V gene	J gene	clone size	D gene	CDR3 DNA	CDR3 protein
TRBV5-1	TRBJ2-5	.	TRBD1	TGCGCCAGCAGCTTGGCAGGGGGTGAGACCCAGTACTTC	CASSLAGGETQYF
TRBV4-2	TRBJ2-7	few	TRBD2	TGTGCCAGCAGCCAAGTCTCCGGACTAGTCGGCGAGCAGTACTTC	CASSQVSGLVGEQYF
TRBV6-4	TRBJ1-2	.	TRBD1	TGTGCCAGCAGTCCCGACAGGGCTGGCTATGGCTACACCTTC	CASSPDRAGYGYTF
TRBV28	TRBJ1-4	few	TRBD1	TGTGCCAGCAGGATATCAGGGGGCTTTGGTGAAAAACTGTTTTTT	CASRISGGFGEKLFF
TRBV18	TRBJ1-1	few	TRBD1	TGTGCCAGCTCATGGACAGGGGGAACTGAAGCTTTCTTT	CASSWTGGTEAFF
TRBV30	TRBJ1-4	few	.	TGTGCCTGGAGGAGGGAGAATGAAAAACTGTTTTTT	CAWRRENEKLFF
TRBV7-8	TRBJ2-3	.	.	TGTGCCAGCAGCTTAGTGGGGGGTTTCACAGATACGCAGTATTTT	CASSLVGGFTDTQYF
TRBV6-6	TRBJ1-4	.	TRBD1	TGTGCCAGCAGCCGAGTGGGACAGGGGGATGAAAAACTGTTTTTT	CASSRVGQGDEKLFF
TRBV5-1	TRBJ2-7	.	TRBD1	TGCGCCAGCAGCTCGTCTCTGCCAGGGGGCTCGTACGAGCAGTACTTC	CASSSSLPGGSYEQYF
TRBV6-1	TRBJ2-5	many	TRBD2	TGTGCCAGCAGAATCGGTAGCGGGGGGGCGGAGACCCAGTACTTC	CASRIGSGGAETQYF
TRBV29-1	TRBJ2-2	few	.	TGCAGCGTTGGGGGAGGGGCCGACAGGGGCCGAACCGGGGAGCTGTTTTTT	CSVGGGADRGRTGELFF